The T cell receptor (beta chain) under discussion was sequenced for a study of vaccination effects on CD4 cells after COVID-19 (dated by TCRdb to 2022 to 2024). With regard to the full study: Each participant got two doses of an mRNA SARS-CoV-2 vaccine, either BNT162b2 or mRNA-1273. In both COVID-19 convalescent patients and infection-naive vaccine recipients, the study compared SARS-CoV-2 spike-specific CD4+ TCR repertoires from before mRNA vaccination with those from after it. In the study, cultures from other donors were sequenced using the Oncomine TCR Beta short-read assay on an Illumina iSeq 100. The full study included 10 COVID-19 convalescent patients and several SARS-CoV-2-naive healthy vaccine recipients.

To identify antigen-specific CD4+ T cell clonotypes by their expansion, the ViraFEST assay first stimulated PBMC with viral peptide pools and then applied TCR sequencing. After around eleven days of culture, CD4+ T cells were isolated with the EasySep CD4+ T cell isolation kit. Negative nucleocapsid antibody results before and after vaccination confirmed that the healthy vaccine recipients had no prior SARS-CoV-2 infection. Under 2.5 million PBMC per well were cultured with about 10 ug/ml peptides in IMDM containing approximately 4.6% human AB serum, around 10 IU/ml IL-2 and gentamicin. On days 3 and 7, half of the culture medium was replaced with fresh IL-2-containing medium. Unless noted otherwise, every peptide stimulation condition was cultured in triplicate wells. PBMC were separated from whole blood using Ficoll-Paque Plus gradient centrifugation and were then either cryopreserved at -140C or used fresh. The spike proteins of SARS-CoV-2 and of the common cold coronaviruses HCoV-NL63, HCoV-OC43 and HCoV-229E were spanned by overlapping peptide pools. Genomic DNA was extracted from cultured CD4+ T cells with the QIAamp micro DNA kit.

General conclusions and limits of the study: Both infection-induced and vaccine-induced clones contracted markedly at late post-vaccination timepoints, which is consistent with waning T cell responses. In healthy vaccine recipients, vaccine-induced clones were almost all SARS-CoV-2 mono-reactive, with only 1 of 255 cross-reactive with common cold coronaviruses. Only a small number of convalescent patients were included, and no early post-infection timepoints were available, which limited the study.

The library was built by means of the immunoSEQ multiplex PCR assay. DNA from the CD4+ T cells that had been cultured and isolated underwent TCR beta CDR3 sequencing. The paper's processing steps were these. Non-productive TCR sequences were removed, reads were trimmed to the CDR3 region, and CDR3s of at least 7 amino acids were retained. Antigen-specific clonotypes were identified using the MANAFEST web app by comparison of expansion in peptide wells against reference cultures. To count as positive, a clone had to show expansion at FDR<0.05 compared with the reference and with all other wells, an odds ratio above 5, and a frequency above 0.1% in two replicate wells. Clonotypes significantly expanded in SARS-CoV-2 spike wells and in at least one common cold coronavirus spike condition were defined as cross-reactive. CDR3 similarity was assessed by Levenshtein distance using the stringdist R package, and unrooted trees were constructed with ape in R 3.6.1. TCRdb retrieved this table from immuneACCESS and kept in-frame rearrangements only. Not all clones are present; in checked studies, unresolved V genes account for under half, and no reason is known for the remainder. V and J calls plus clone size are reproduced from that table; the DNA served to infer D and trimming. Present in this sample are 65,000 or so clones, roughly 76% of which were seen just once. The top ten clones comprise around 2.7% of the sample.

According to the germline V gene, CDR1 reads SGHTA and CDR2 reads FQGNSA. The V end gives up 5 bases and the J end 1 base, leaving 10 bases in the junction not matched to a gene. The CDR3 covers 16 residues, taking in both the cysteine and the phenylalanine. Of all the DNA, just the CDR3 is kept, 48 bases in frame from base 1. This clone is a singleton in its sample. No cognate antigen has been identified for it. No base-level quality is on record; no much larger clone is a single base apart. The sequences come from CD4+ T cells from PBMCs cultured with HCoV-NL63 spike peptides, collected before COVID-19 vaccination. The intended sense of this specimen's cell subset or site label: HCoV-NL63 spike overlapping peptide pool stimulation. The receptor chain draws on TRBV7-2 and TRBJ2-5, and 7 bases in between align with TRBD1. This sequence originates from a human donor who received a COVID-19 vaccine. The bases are TGTGCCAGCAGCGTTTGGGACAGAGTGATCCAAGAGACCCAGTACTTC. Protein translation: CASSVWDRVIQETQYF.